This T cell receptor (beta chain) was recorded in a study of T cell responses to AZD1222 COVID-19 vaccine. In the study overall: Whether given at about 4 or about 12 weeks, second doses were pooled. General study findings and limits: Spike was spanned by vaccine-associated CD4 TCRs, with dominance at 160-218 and 743-854. After the peak T cell response, and only then, were repertoires sampled.

Clones were sequenced by immunoSEQ multiplex PCR, and TCRdb holds only the in-frame ones, with some missing. The sample has 150,000 to 200,000 clones; roughly 94% are singletons. With respect to this clone: No antigen is known for it.

V was trimmed by 5 bases and J by 4 bases, leaving 15 bases between them. CDR3 length equals 15 residues. Germline-derived CDR1 and CDR2 are SSHAT and FNYEAQ (reference sequence). The sequence was obtained from an adult in good health. The sequencing used peripheral blood, collected on day 0 of AZD1222 vaccination. This sequence joins TRBV7-7 and TRBJ1-3, with D possibly being TRBD1 (5 bases). CDR3 DNA: TGTGCCAGCAGCCTCGGCAGGGCCCCAGGAAACACCATATATTTT. This codes for CASSLGRAPGNTIYF.